One and the same sample provided the 28 T cell receptor beta chains below, sequenced in a study of T cells after yellow fever vaccination. TCRdb ran MiXCR on the 5' RACE reads and lists one entry per CDR3 protein. The sample includes a few hundred thousand distinct CDR3 sequences, over 10% of them seen just once. Source: CD4+ T cells sorted from PBMCs, taken 45 days after the yellow fever booster vaccination. These receptors were taken from a man between 25 and 39 years old who received the YFV17D yellow fever vaccine.

This clonotype was seen only a few times. J is TRBJ2-7 and V is TRBV20-1; 9 nucleotides align to TRBD2. This CDR3 has 13 residues. V lost 6 bases, J lost 6 bases, and 9 bases stayed unmatched. Germline assignment: CDR1 DFQATT and CDR2 SNEGSKA (reference sequence). CDR3 nucleotides: TGCAGTGCCTCGAGGGTAGCGGGAGTCGAGCAGTACTTC. This sequence encodes CSASRVAGVEQYF.

The V and J genes are TRBV3-1 and TRBJ2-5, with D possibly TRBD2 on 5 matching bases. This CDR3 is 15 amino acids long. Trimming pared 2 bases from V and 4 bases from J, leaving 14 bases between. From germline, CDR1 is LGHDT and CDR2 YNNKEL (reference sequence). CDR3 loop: CASSQLPGLGETQYF. Here the CDR3 DNA reads TGTGCCAGCAGCCAACTTCCGGGATTGGGAGAGACCCAGTACTTC.

The chain is built from TRBV7-9 and TRBJ2-7; possibly TRBD1 or TRBD2 for D (5 bases each). Germline V gene sequence: CDR1 SEHNR, CDR2 FQNEAQ (reference sequence). Trimming cost V 5 bases and J 4 bases, with 15 bases left between them. The CDR3 has 14 amino acids. The CDR3 DNA sequence: TGTGCCAGCAGCATTCCGGGACGAAATTACGAGCAGTACTTC. This gives the protein CASSIPGRNYEQYF.

Only one count was recorded for this clonotype. Since a much larger clone is just one base distant, this may be a read error. The chain uses TRBV4-3 and TRBJ2-7; TRBD1 agrees at 12 bases. The CDR3 runs 15 residues. Germline V gene lookup returns CDR1 LGHNA and CDR2 YSLEER. In nucleotides, the CDR3 is TGCGACAGCAGCCAACCGGGACAGGGGGCTGGGGAGCAGTACTTC. Protein: CDSSQPGQGAGEQYF.

This chain joins TRBV29-1 and TRBJ1-1; D gene unclear. CDR1 SQVTM and CDR2 ANQGSEA come from the germline V gene. V lost 0 bases and J lost 5, with 16 bases in between. The CDR3 spans 15 residues. The chain's CDR3 is CSVEDPRVSVTEAFF. As DNA, the CDR3 is TGCAGCGTTGAAGATCCGCGGGTTTCGGTAACTGAAGCTTTCTTT.

This clonotype turned up a few times. This rearrangement joins TRBV7-9 to TRBJ2-3; 9 bases fit TRBD1. The CDR3 is 14 residues long. Germline CDR1 is SEHNR and CDR2 is FQNEAQ (reference sequence). V lost 4 bases to trimming and J lost 4 bases; unmatched junction nucleotides: 3. The CDR3 DNA follows: TGTGCCAGCAGCTCGGACAGGGGTGCAGATACGCAGTATTTT. Translating gives CASSSDRGADTQYF.

This clonotype was seen only a few times. The chain is built from TRBV5-1 and TRBJ2-2; the D gene is possibly TRBD2 (5 bases). CDR1 is SGHRS and CDR2 is YFSETQ in the germline V gene. The germline V and J ends were trimmed by 6 bases and 1 base, with 13 bases remaining between them. This CDR3 contains 15 residues. CDR3 loop: CASTRRTGNTGELFF. In DNA, the CDR3 is TGCGCCAGCACCCGGAGGACCGGGAACACCGGGGAGCTGTTTTTT.

V gene TRBV18 combines with J gene TRBJ1-1; D remains ambiguous. The V end was cut by 7 bases, the J end by 8 bases, with 20 bases between. Germline lookup yields CDR1 KGHSH and CDR2 LQKENI. This CDR3 contains 14 residues. CDR3 nucleotide sequence: TGTGCCAGCTTACTGGGCCAATCATCCCTCGAAGCTTTCTTT. This gives the protein CASLLGQSSLEAFF.

This clonotype was picked up a small number of times. The chain uses TRBV4-3 and TRBJ1-4; D perhaps matches TRBD1 (6 bases). The V and J ends lost 4 bases and 4 bases respectively, with 16 bases between them. The CDR3 is made up of 16 amino acids. Germline values: CDR1 LGHNA, CDR2 YSLEER. CDR3 sequence reads: CASSRVPTGLNEKLFF. DNA of the CDR3: TGCGCCAGCAGCCGAGTCCCGACAGGTCTTAATGAAAAACTGTTTTTT.

V usage is TRBV27 and J usage is TRBJ1-4; a possible D gene is TRBD1 (6 bases). CDR1 and CDR2 (germline): MNHEY, SMNVEV (reference sequence). The V end was cut by 4 bases, the J end by 8 bases, with 14 bases between. CDR3 length: 14 amino acids. CDR3 sequence: CASSSSGGGEKLFF. The CDR3 nucleotides are TGTGCCAGCAGTTCCTCCGGGGGCGGAGAAAAACTGTTTTTT.

This clonotype was observed a handful of times. This chain links TRBV5-6 with TRBJ2-7; perhaps TRBD2 as D (5 bases). Trimming pared 5 bases from V and 0 bases from J, leaving 12 bases between. Looked up from germline, CDR1 is SGHDT and CDR2 is YYEEEE. This CDR3 is 14 amino acids long. CDR3 in DNA: TGTGCCAGCAGTCGCGGACTGGGCTCCTACGAGCAGTACTTC. It specifies CASSRGLGSYEQYF.

This clonotype was counted between two and nine times. The DNA for the CDR3 is TGTGCCAGCAGCTCGACAGGCCTTGGGAACTACGAGCAGTACTTC. It is translated as CASSSTGLGNYEQYF. This chain links TRBV5-6 with TRBJ2-7; D is perhaps TRBD1 (6 bases). CDR1 and CDR2 (germline): SGHDT, YYEEEE. CDR3 size: 15 residues. Trimming took off 3 bases at V and 3 bases at J, with 16 bases between the two ends.

This clonotype was observed a handful of times. The rearrangement uses TRBV6-5 and TRBJ2-7; 12 bases are shared with TRBD1. Trimming took 2 bases from V and 6 from J; bases not matched to a gene: 5. This CDR3 comprises 15 residues. The germline V gene encodes CDR1 MNHEY and CDR2 SVGAGI. The CDR3 loop is CASSYAGTGGGEQYF. For the CDR3, the DNA is TGTGCCAGCAGTTACGCCGGGACAGGGGGCGGCGAGCAGTACTTC.

This chain connects TRBV5-1 to TRBJ2-1; weak D call: TRBD1 (6 bases). This CDR3 has 14 residues. V lost 1 base and J 9 bases, leaving 14 bases between the germline ends. The germline CDR1 and CDR2 sequences are SGHRS and YFSETQ. The DNA for the CDR3 is TGCGCCAGCAGCTTGATTTCTCAACAGGGTGAGCAGTTCTTC. Its translation is CASSLISQQGEQFF.

This clonotype has only a few counts. V gene TRBV5-4 combines with J gene TRBJ2-7, with D perhaps matching TRBD1 (6 bases). The CDR3 covers 15 residues. Germline assignment: CDR1 SGHNT and CDR2 YYREEE (reference sequence). The ends were cut back, 4 bases at V and 0 bases at J, with 14 bases in the middle. CDR3 sequence reads: CASSKTGKSSYEQYF. CDR3 nucleotide sequence: TGTGCCAGCAGCAAGACAGGCAAGAGCTCCTACGAGCAGTACTTC.

This clonotype was counted between two and nine times. V usage is TRBV12-3 or TRBV12-4 and J usage is TRBJ2-5; 13 nucleotides align to TRBD2. V shed 5 bases and J 4 bases; nucleotides not matched to a gene: 7. This CDR3 has 16 amino acids. This chain's CDR3 is CASSPRGLAGTETQYF. The DNA for the CDR3 is TGTGCCAGCAGTCCCCGGGGACTAGCGGGAACAGAGACCCAGTACTTC.

This chain connects TRBV7-2 to TRBJ1-2, with D hard to call. This CDR3 is built from 14 residues. V was trimmed by 3 bases and J by 6 bases, leaving 14 bases between them. Germline CDR1 SGHTA, CDR2 FQGNSA. The CDR3 region has the DNA TGTGCCAGCAGCTTCACGGGGTACGGCCATGGCTACACCTTC. It codes for CASSFTGYGHGYTF.

The chain has TRBV4-2 and TRBJ2-1, with D perhaps TRBD2 (6 bases). The germline gives CDR1 LGHNA, CDR2 YNFKEQ. Trimming removed 4 bases from V and 0 bases from J, with 19 bases in between. CDR3 size: 18 residues. The CDR3 is CASSPGGGGSSSYNEQFF. The CDR3 DNA reads TGTGCCAGCAGCCCCGGGGGAGGAGGGTCGAGCTCCTACAATGAGCAGTTCTTC.

This clonotype was found many times. This rearrangement joins TRBV12-3 or TRBV12-4 to TRBJ1-1; no reliable D call. V was pared by 7 bases and J by 1 base, with 10 bases between. This CDR3 is 13 amino acids long. This chain's CDR3 is CASKNVGNTEAFF. CDR3 coding DNA: TGTGCCAGCAAGAACGTCGGGAACACTGAAGCTTTCTTT.

In its sample, this clonotype was seen a few times. The chain combines TRBV28 with TRBJ2-7; 9 nucleotides agree with TRBD1. The V segment lost 4 bases and the J segment 1 base; nucleotides outside the gene matches: 8. Germline CDR1 MDHEN, CDR2 SYDVKM. The length of the CDR3 is 16 residues. Written as DNA, the CDR3 is TGTGCCAGCAGTTCCTATTCCGGGACAGGGTCCTACGAGCAGTACTTC. Translation: CASSSYSGTGSYEQYF.

The chain joins TRBV10-3 to TRBJ2-3; 7 bases line up with TRBD2. Trimming took 4 bases from V and 0 from J; bases not matched to a gene: 4. This CDR3 region has 15 residues. The V gene's germline CDR1 is ENHRY and CDR2 SYGVKD. The CDR3 protein is CAISGREGSTDTQYF. DNA for the CDR3: TGTGCCATCAGTGGAAGGGAGGGGAGCACAGATACGCAGTATTTT.

The gene calls are TRBV20-1 and TRBJ2-7; D may be TRBD2 (5 bases). The V gene's germline CDR1 is DFQATT and CDR2 SNEGSKA (reference sequence). This CDR3 contains 11 residues. Trimming removed 5 bases from V and 6 bases from J, with 11 bases in between. The CDR3 reads CSASRTVEQYF. The CDR3 nucleotides are TGCAGTGCTTCACGGACTGTCGAGCAGTACTTC.

This clonotype was seen more than once but under ten times. The chain has TRBV6-2 or TRBV6-3 and TRBJ2-3, with no clear D. V gave up 8 bases and J gave up 2 bases, with 8 bases separating them. The length of the CDR3 is 12 residues. Germline CDR1 MNHEY, CDR2 SVGEGT. CDR3 sequence reads: CASGWNTDTQYF. CDR3 DNA: TGTGCCAGCGGCTGGAACACAGATACGCAGTATTTT.

V usage is TRBV29-1 and J usage is TRBJ2-3; 11 positions agree with TRBD2. The CDR3 spans 17 residues. CDR1 and CDR2 (germline): SQVTM, ANQGSEA. J gave up 4 bases and V 5 bases, and 14 bases lay outside the gene matches. The CDR3 DNA is TGCAGCGTTCCCGGGTATACTAGCGGGAGACTCGCAGATACGCAGTATTTT. Protein: CSVPGYTSGRLADTQYF.

The chain has TRBV29-1 and TRBJ1-5; D not resolved. V was clipped by 6 bases and J by 0 bases, with 15 bases between them. The germline V gene has CDR1 SQVTM and CDR2 ANQGSEA. This CDR3 has 15 residues. The CDR3, as DNA: TGCAGCGTCTCGTATGCGGAATATAGCAATCAGCCCCAGCATTTT. Translation: CSVSYAEYSNQPQHF.

The V gene is TRBV5-1, the J gene TRBJ1-2, with D maybe TRBD1 (5 bases). This CDR3 is built from 14 residues. V was trimmed by 2 bases and J by 1 base, leaving 9 bases between them. Germline V lookup: CDR1 SGHRS, CDR2 YFSETQ. CDR3 in amino acids: CASSFGTNNYGYTF. Here the CDR3 DNA reads TGCGCCAGCAGCTTTGGGACGAATAACTATGGCTACACCTTC. Drawing the rest from reference TRBV5-1 and TRBJ1-2, the complete variable domain is KAGVTQTPRYLIKTRGQQVTLSCSPISGHRSVSWYQQTPGQGLQFLFEYFSETQRNKGNFPGRFSGRQFSNSRSEMNVSTLELGDSALYLCASSFGTNNYGYTFGSGTRLTVV.

A few counts support this clonotype. CDR3 sequence reads: CASSSLLAGAFNTQYF. As DNA, the CDR3 is TGTGCCAGCAGCTCTCTACTAGCGGGAGCGTTTAATACGCAGTATTTT. The chain joins TRBV7-2 to TRBJ2-3; 11 bases map to TRBD2. Trimming at V came to 4 bases and at J to 7 bases, leaving 10 bases not matched to a gene. CDR3 length equals 16 residues. Germline V gives CDR1 SGHTA, CDR2 FQGNSA.

This clonotype has a handful of counts. V gene TRBV20-1 combines with J gene TRBJ2-7; D call uncertain. V lost 4 bases to trimming and J lost 2 bases, with 9 bases between them. The CDR3 spans 12 residues. The germline gives CDR1 DFQATT, CDR2 SNEGSKA (reference sequence). CDR3 bases: TGCAGTGCTATTATCCCTCCCTACGAGCAGTACTTC. As protein: CSAIIPPYEQYF.